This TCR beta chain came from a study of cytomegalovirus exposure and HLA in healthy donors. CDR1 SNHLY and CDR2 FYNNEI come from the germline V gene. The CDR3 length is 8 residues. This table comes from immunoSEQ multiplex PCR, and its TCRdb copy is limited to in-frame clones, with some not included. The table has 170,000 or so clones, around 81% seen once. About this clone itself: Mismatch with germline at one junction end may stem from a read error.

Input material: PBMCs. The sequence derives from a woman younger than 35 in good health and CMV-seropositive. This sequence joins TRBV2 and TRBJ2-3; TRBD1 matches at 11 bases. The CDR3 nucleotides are TGTGCCAGCGGGACAGGGGGTTTT. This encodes CASGTGGF.